The entry below gives a single T cell receptor beta chain sequence along with its context. The antigen this receptor binds is unknown. The record has no base qualities; no much larger clone is one base away. The CDR1 and CDR2 encoded by the germline V gene (reference sequence) are SEHNR and FQNEAQ. V drops 2 bases and J drops 8 bases, leaving 9 bases in between. Its CDR3 holds 12 amino acids, cysteine through phenylalanine. The kept DNA is CDR3 alone, 36 bases in frame from the first base. Collaborating institutions collected whole blood in K2EDTA tubes following their own protocols. For TCRbeta analysis, collaborator samples were shipped as frozen whole blood, as isolated PBMCs, or as DNA extracted from either sample type. This sample stems from a study of blood T cell repertoires in COVID-19 (dated by TCRdb to between 2020 and 2021). A note on the overall study: Samples from collaborators originated in the United States, Italy and Spain and spanned both the acute and convalescent phases of COVID-19. The material from the prospective study consisted of cDNA or gDNA derived from T cells, B-cell-depleted T cells, or PBMCs. Deeply sampled blood TCRbeta repertoires from subjects exposed to, actively infected with, or recovered from COVID-19 were included in the dataset. The repertoires were released in a freely available public database meant as a resource for research on the immune response to SARS-CoV-2. The samples were drawn from the first 160 participants of the ongoing ImmuneRACE study and from under 1,500 subjects provided by 6 global collaborators. Nearly every sample came with metadata listing a de-identified subject ID, COVID-19 status, age in years and sex. HLA class I and class II types, where available, came from metadata supplied by the sample provider rather than from assay-based typing.

TCRbeta CDR3 regions were amplified from genomic DNA using the immunoSEQ Assay, a bias-controlled multiplex PCR. In the source study's methods: Within the assay, amplification of reference gene primers was used to estimate how many nucleated cells each sample contained. Sequence reads were collapsed and filtered to measure the absolute abundance of every unique TCRbeta CDR3 rearrangement. For each sample, productive Simpson clonality was calculated by taking the square root of Simpson's diversity index across productive rearrangements. In its TCRdb copy, this immuneACCESS table keeps in-frame sequences only and misses some clones. Where compared with another copy, unresolved V genes explain less than half of these, and the others have no known cause. That table is the source of V, J and clone size, and D and trimming were worked out from the DNA. Across this sample there are about 220,000 clones, with more than 65% seen only once. The ten largest make up approximately 10% of the sample.

The paper as a whole reports these results and caveats: The quantity of clinical and demographic metadata differed by source and by participant and was supplied without curation.

The source material was peripheral blood. The clonotype originates from a man aged 45-65 years with active or convalescent COVID-19. The chain is encoded by TRBV7-9 joined to TRBJ2-5; a weak D assignment points to TRBD1 (5 bases agree). The DNA sequence is given as TGTGCCAGCAGCTTAAGTGGGGCCACCCAGTACTTC. Translated, this gives CASSLSGATQYF.